Listed below are T cell receptor beta chains from one sample, sequenced in a study of cytomegalovirus exposure and HLA in healthy donors. The data were produced by immunoSEQ multiplex PCR, yet TCRdb's version contains in-frame clones alone and is incomplete. This listing includes 31,000 or so clones. The source material was PBMCs. The receptor set was obtained from a female donor in good health and CMV-seronegative. Each CDR3 is given with its conserved first and last residue. The order of the fields is D gene, clone size, J gene, V gene, CDR3 DNA, CDR3 protein. D genes are given only for firm matches. The size of a clone is reported for some rows only, either as once, few or many, or as a class for expanded clones.

-,-,TRBJ1-1,TRBV4-1,TGCGCCAGCAGGTCGGTGACAGCGAACACTGAAGCTTTCTTT,CASRSVTANTEAFF
-,-,TRBJ2-1,TRBV25-1,TGTGCCAGCAGTGAAGACAGGAAACCCTACAATGAGCAGTTCTTC,CASSEDRKPYNEQFF
-,-,TRBJ2-3,TRBV14,TGTGCCAGCAGCCATAGTCAGGGTGTTGAAGATACGCAGTATTTT,CASSHSQGVEDTQYF
-,-,TRBJ2-5,TRBV11-2,TGTGCCAGCAGCCGCGCGGGGCGGGAGACCCAGTACTTC,CASSRAGRETQYF
TRBD2,-,TRBJ2-7,TRBV28,TGTGCCAGCAGTGCCCGGGGGGGAGGCGGCTACGAGCAGTACTTC,CASSARGGGGYEQYF
-,-,TRBJ1-1,TRBV30,TGTGCCTGGAGTTTAACCAGGCGGAGGACTGAAGCTTTCTTT,CAWSLTRRRTEAFF
TRBD1,-,TRBJ1-6,TRBV19,TGTGCCAGCGTTCGGGACAGTGGAGTTTCACCCCTCCACTTT,CASVRDSGVSPLHF
TRBD1,-,TRBJ1-2,TRBV28,TGTGCCAGCAGACCCAGGACAGGGGTTAACTATGGCTACACCTTC,CASRPRTGVNYGYTF
-,-,TRBJ2-1,TRBV18,TGTGCCAGCTCACCCACAGGGAATGAGCAGTTCTTC,CASSPTGNEQFF
TRBD1,-,TRBJ2-1,TRBV5-1,TGCGCCAGCAGCATGGGACAGGCTGACAATGAGCAGTTCTTC,CASSMGQADNEQFF
TRBD1,-,TRBJ1-1,TRBV4-2,TGTGCCAGCAGCCAGGACAGGGCCCCGGGGGAAACTGAAGCTTTCTTT,CASSQDRAPGETEAFF
TRBD2,-,TRBJ2-1,TRBV6-1,TGTGCCAGCAGTGAACTAGCGGGCTCCGACAATGAGCAGTTCTTC,CASSELAGSDNEQFF
-,-,TRBJ1-2,TRBV27,TGTGCCAGCAGTTTAAATTTCGAGGGAAATGGCTACACCTTC,CASSLNFEGNGYTF
-,-,TRBJ2-1,TRBV10-2,TGCGCCAGCAGTGAGGGAGACAATGAGCAGTTCTTC,CASSEGDNEQFF
TRBD2,-,TRBJ2-3,TRBV4-1,TGCGCCAGCAGCCAAGCCCGCGGGGGGGCAGATACGCAGTATTTT,CASSQARGGADTQYF
TRBD1,-,TRBJ1-5,TRBV2,TGTGCCAGCAGAGGACAGGGGAATCAGCCCCAGCATTTT,CASRGQGNQPQHF
-,-,TRBJ2-5,TRBV25-1,TGTGCCAGCAGTATCCCCAGGGGCGCGGGAGAGACCCAGTACTTC,CASSIPRGAGETQYF
TRBD2,-,TRBJ2-3,TRBV9,TGTGCCAGCAGATCGGGGGGGCCTTTCGATCCGGATACGCAGTATTTT,CASRSGGPFDPDTQYF
TRBD1,-,TRBJ2-4,TRBV23-1,TGCGCCAGCAGTCAAAACAGGGGTTCCAAAAACATTCAGTACTTC,CASSQNRGSKNIQYF
-,-,TRBJ2-7,TRBV11-2,TGTGCCAGCAGCTTAGATGGTTCGGGCGGGGCTGTTAAGTACTTC,CASSLDGSGGAVKYF
TRBD1,-,TRBJ1-5,TRBV19,TGTGCCAGTGCCCTCGGGGACAGAAATCAGCCCCAGCATTTT,CASALGDRNQPQHF
TRBD1,-,TRBJ1-2,TRBV6-5,TGTGCCAGCAGTTACTCCACAGGGGGCTCTGGTGGCTACACCTTC,CASSYSTGGSGGYTF
-,-,TRBJ1-5,TRBV5-6,TGTGCCAGCAGCGTGCCGGGGGTCGTAGGGAACAATCAGCCCCAGCATTTT,CASSVPGVVGNNQPQHF
-,medium-sized,TRBJ1-4,TRBV6-5,TGTGCCAGCAGTTATGTAGGGGCTAATGAAAAACTGTTTTTT,CASSYVGANEKLFF
TRBD2,-,TRBJ2-3,TRBV7-9,TGTGCCAGCAGCTTCACTAGCGGGGGTACAGATACGCAGTATTTT,CASSFTSGGTDTQYF
TRBD1,-,TRBJ2-4,TRBV7-9,TGTGCCAGCAGCTTAGTTTCAGGGGGCTTGAACATTCAGTACTTC,CASSLVSGGLNIQYF
-,-,TRBJ1-6,TRBV2,TGTGCCAGCTTGGGCAACTATAATTCACCCCTCCACTTT,CASLGNYNSPLHF